The 3 T cell receptor beta chains listed next were all sequenced from one sample in a study of vaccination and CD4 T cells after COVID-19. Described treatment: approximately 11-day PBMC culture with coronavirus spike peptide pools or control peptides (ViraFEST assay). At the Johns Hopkins FTIC core, DNA taken from cultured CD4+ T cells was sequenced by way of the Oncomine TCR Beta short-read assay. TCRdb passed the PCR reads through MiXCR, listing each CDR3 protein once. The sample includes 13,000 or so distinct CDR3 sequences, around half of them seen just once. The antigens of these receptors remain unknown. This material consisted of cultured CD4+ T cells from blood, taken after SARS-CoV-2 vaccination. The origin of the receptors is a human donor with COVID-19.

A few counts support this clonotype. The chain links TRBV7-3 to TRBJ2-5, with D possibly TRBD2 on 6 matching bases. The length of the CDR3 is 16 residues. Germline values: CDR1 SGHTA, CDR2 FQGTGA. Trimming shortened V by 1 base and J by 1 base, and 13 bases separated the two germline ends. The CDR3: CASSLSGGVGQETQYF. CDR3 in DNA: TGTGCCAGCAGCTTAAGTGGCGGGGTGGGCCAAGAGACCCAGTACTTC.

CDR3 residues: CANRATANYGYTF. For the CDR3, the DNA is TGTGCCAACAGAGCGACGGCTAACTATGGCTACACCTTC. The chain uses TRBV6-1 and TRBJ1-2; no definite D call. From germline, CDR1 is MNHNS and CDR2 SASEGT. There are 13 residues in the CDR3. The V gene lost 10 bases and the J gene lost 0 bases, with 12 bases spanning the gap.

V is TRBV6-1 and J is TRBJ1-1, with D maybe TRBD1 (5 bases). Looked up from germline, CDR1 is MNHNS and CDR2 is SASEGT. V lost 2 bases, J lost 5 bases, and 9 bases lay in between. This CDR3 is built from 13 residues. Written as DNA, the CDR3 is TGTGCCAGCAGTGAACATTACAGGACTGAAGCTTTCTTT. Translated, it gives CASSEHYRTEAFF.